These 30 T cell receptor beta chains were all obtained from the same sample, sequenced in a study of T cell responses to AZD1222 COVID-19 vaccine. TCRdb's table, derived via immunoSEQ multiplex PCR, lists solely in-frame clones and lacks some. The sample consists of approximately 140,000 clones, 91% of them appearing once. This sample comprised peripheral blood, obtained on day 0 of AZD1222 vaccination. These receptors were taken from an adult in good health.

A single count supports this clone. This rearrangement joins TRBV5-4 to TRBJ1-1; 8 nucleotides align to TRBD1. J lost 11 bases, V lost 3 bases, and 6 bases had no gene match. Germline CDR1 is SGHNT and CDR2 is YYREEE (reference sequence). The CDR3 totals 12 residues. CDR3 residues: CASSWGTGVAFF. The CDR3 coding sequence is TGTGCCAGCAGCTGGGGGACAGGTGTTGCTTTCTTT.

V is TRBV11-3 and J is TRBJ2-3; D perhaps matches TRBD2 (7 bases). Germline lookup yields CDR1 SGHNT and CDR2 YENEEA. V was pared by 3 bases and J by 9 bases, with 22 bases between. This CDR3 region has 16 residues. This chain's CDR3 is CASSLWTLGGAGTQYF. CDR3 bases: TGTGCCAGCAGCTTGTGGACTCTAGGGGGGGCGGGCACGCAGTATTTT.

The chain has TRBV30 and TRBJ2-3; no reliable D call. CDR1 is GTSNPN and CDR2 is SVGIG in the germline V gene (reference sequence). The CDR3 totals 12 residues. Trimming removed 3 bases at V and 6 bases at J, with 10 bases between. The CDR3 reads CAWSAFKDTQYF. Here the CDR3 DNA reads TGTGCCTGGAGCGCATTTAAGGATACGCAGTATTTT.

The rearrangement joins TRBV6-1 to TRBJ2-7, with 7 nucleotides matching TRBD1. Germline V gives CDR1 MNHNS, CDR2 SASEGT. J lost 0 bases, V lost 2 bases, and 4 bases had no gene match. The CDR3 length is 15 residues. The CDR3 is CASSELGQSSYEQYF. The CDR3 region has the DNA TGTGCCAGCAGTGAATTGGGACAGAGCTCCTACGAGCAGTACTTC.

This clone appeared once. The chain links TRBV10-3 to TRBJ1-2; 7 bases match TRBD1. The junction had 3 bases not matched to a gene; V was cut back by 6 bases and J by 5 bases. Per the germline V gene, CDR1 is ENHRY and CDR2 is SYGVKD. The CDR3 totals 12 residues. The CDR3 here is CAISGQAYGYTF. In DNA, the CDR3 is TGTGCCATCAGCGGACAGGCTTATGGCTACACCTTC.

The V and J genes are TRBV7-9 and TRBJ2-7; D might be TRBD1 (7 bases). Between the trimmed V and J ends, which lost 1 base and 6 bases, there was a span of 16 bases. This CDR3 is 15 amino acids long. Germline V CDR1 and CDR2: SEHNR, FQNEAQ (reference sequence). Written as DNA, the CDR3 is TGTGCCAGCAGCTTAGAGGGCGGGACAGTCGTCGAGCAGTACTTC. It encodes CASSLEGGTVVEQYF.

This clone has a handful of counts. The chain couples TRBV6-1 to TRBJ1-2, with D possibly being TRBD1 (5 bases). V was shortened by 0 bases and J by 6 bases, with 20 bases between the two germline ends. Looked up from germline, CDR1 is MNHNS and CDR2 is SASEGT. This CDR3 has 17 amino acids. The CDR3 sequence: CASSEATGTPTLDGYTF. DNA of the CDR3: TGTGCCAGCAGTGAAGCCACCGGGACCCCTACTTTGGATGGCTACACCTTC.

J is TRBJ2-5 and V is TRBV7-9; the D gene is possibly TRBD1 (6 bases). Trimming stripped 6 bases from V and 4 bases from J, with 15 bases between. The CDR3 length is 14 residues. Germline values: CDR1 SEHNR, CDR2 FQNEAQ (reference sequence). CDR3 protein: CASSTTGYPETQYF. Written as DNA, the CDR3 is TGTGCCAGCAGTACCACAGGGTACCCAGAGACCCAGTACTTC.

This chain links TRBV24-1 with TRBJ1-5; D may be TRBD1 (5 bases). Trimming took 4 bases from V and 3 from J, leaving 6 bases between them. The length of the CDR3 is 13 residues. Germline V gene lookup returns CDR1 KGHDR and CDR2 SFDVKD. The CDR3 protein is CATSEGPNQPQHF. The CDR3 region has the DNA TGTGCCACCAGTGAGGGGCCCAATCAGCCCCAGCATTTT.

CDR3 region: CASSTGQGVEKLFF. CDR3 coding DNA: TGTGCCAGTAGTACGGGACAGGGCGTAGAAAAACTGTTTTTT. The chain employs TRBV19 and TRBJ1-4, with 9 positions matching TRBD1. V was pared by 4 bases and J by 8 bases, with 5 bases of the junction left unmatched. Germline lookup yields CDR1 LNHDA and CDR2 SQIVND (reference sequence). The CDR3 has 14 amino acids.

The DNA of the CDR3 is TGTGCCAGCACCCAGGCAGGGGGCTCCTACGAGCAGTACTTC. Translating it yields CASTQAGGSYEQYF. J is TRBJ2-7 and V is TRBV28, with 7 bases that match TRBD1. The V segment lost 7 bases and the J segment 0 bases; nucleotides outside the gene matches: 6. The CDR3 sequence is 14 residues long. CDR1 is MDHEN and CDR2 is SYDVKM in the germline V gene.

J is TRBJ1-6 and V is TRBV9, with D possibly TRBD1 on 6 matching bases. Germline CDR1 and CDR2: SGDLS and YYNGEE. The CDR3 totals 14 residues. Trimming removed 3 bases from V and 7 bases from J, with 11 bases in between. The chain's CDR3 is CASSGGGGNSPLHF. The CDR3 DNA reads as TGTGCCAGCAGCGGCGGGGGGGGCAATTCACCCCTCCACTTT.

The chain has TRBV5-1 and TRBJ2-3, with 8 bases matching TRBD2. Germline-derived CDR1 and CDR2 are SGHRS and YFSETQ. The CDR3 is 17 residues long. Trimming removed 0 bases from V and 6 bases from J; junction bases left unmatched: 12. The CDR3 loop is CASSLAPSGGSADTQYF. The CDR3 nucleotides are TGCGCCAGCAGCTTGGCCCCCAGCGGGGGTAGCGCGGATACGCAGTATTTT. Supplemented by reference TRBV5-1 and TRBJ2-3, the full variable domain reads KAGVTQTPRYLIKTRGQQVTLSCSPISGHRSVSWYQQTPGQGLQFLFEYFSETQRNKGNFPGRFSGRQFSNSRSEMNVSTLELGDSALYLCASSLAPSGGSADTQYFGPGTRLTVL.

J is TRBJ1-2 and V is TRBV7-8; D is ambiguous. This CDR3 contains 14 residues. The germline CDR1 and CDR2 sequences are SGHVS and FQNEAQ. Between the trimmed V and J ends, which lost 1 base and 4 bases, there was a span of 10 bases. The CDR3 loop is CASSLEGLGYGYTF. CDR3 DNA: TGTGCCAGCAGCTTAGAGGGCCTTGGCTATGGCTACACCTTC. The full variable domain, its missing parts supplied by reference TRBV7-8 and TRBJ1-2, is GAGVSQSPRYKVAKRGQDVALRCDPISGHVSLFWYQQALGQGPEFLTYFQNEAQLDKSGLPSDRFFAERPEGSVSTLKIQRTQQEDSAVYLCASSLEGLGYGYTFGSGTRLTVV.

The CDR3 region has the DNA TGTGCCAGCGGCCTTCCGGGACAGGGGTTAGAAAAACTGTTTTTT. Translating gives CASGLPGQGLEKLFF. The chain combines TRBV28 with TRBJ1-4, with 10 bases lining up with TRBD1. Germline assignment: CDR1 MDHEN and CDR2 SYDVKM. The CDR3 consists of 15 residues. Trimming cost V 8 bases and J 8 bases; bases outside gene matches: 11.

The chain recombines TRBV11-2 with TRBJ2-7; D unclear. The CDR3 contains 11 residues. Deletions cut 5 bases from V and 4 bases from J, with 6 bases between. Per germline, CDR1 SGHAT and CDR2 FQNNGV. DNA for the CDR3: TGTGCCAGCAGCCAACTATACGAGCAGTACTTC. This translates into CASSQLYEQYF.

This chain links TRBV5-6 with TRBJ1-2; D not resolved. The V gene lost 3 bases and the J gene lost 5 bases, with 17 bases spanning the gap. CDR1 and CDR2 (germline): SGHDT, YYEEEE. This CDR3 contains 15 residues. The CDR3 loop is CASSSINGRLYGYTF. CDR3 nucleotide sequence: TGTGCCAGCAGCTCGATAAACGGACGGCTTTATGGCTACACCTTC.

CDR3 in DNA: TGTGCCAGCTCACCTTACGGGACGGAATCTAATGAAAAACTGTTTTTT. Residues: CASSPYGTESNEKLFF. The chain employs TRBV18 and TRBJ1-4, with D maybe TRBD1 (5 bases). The CDR3 contains 16 residues. Per germline, CDR1 KGHSH and CDR2 LQKENI. V lost 3 bases, J lost 3 bases, and 14 bases lay in between.

V and J are TRBV29-1 and TRBJ2-2; 7 nucleotides agree with TRBD2. The germline V gene has CDR1 SQVTM and CDR2 ANQGSEA. V lost 5 bases, J lost 0 bases, and 15 bases stayed unmatched. This CDR3 has 18 residues. The CDR3: CSVSRKGGSFANTGELFF. In nucleotides, the CDR3 is TGCAGCGTTTCGCGTAAAGGCGGGAGTTTCGCGAACACCGGGGAGCTGTTTTTT.

The gene calls are TRBV12-3 or TRBV12-4 and TRBJ2-2; D is possibly TRBD1 (6 bases). There are 13 residues in the CDR3. The DNA of the CDR3 is TGTGGTATGGGGGCAGCGAACACCGGGGAGCTGTTTTTT. Translation gives CGMGAANTGELFF.

The chain joins TRBV21-1 to TRBJ1-5; TRBD1 is the table's D call and was not checked against the DNA. TRBV21-1 is marked as a pseudogene. The CDR3 covers 17 residues. DNA for the CDR3: TGTGCCAGCAGCTCCCAAGGGGGGACAGGGAACAATCAGCCCCAGCATTTT. Protein sequence: CASSSQGGTGNNQPQHF.

This chain joins TRBV7-2 and TRBJ1-2; D may be TRBD1 (5 bases). V lost 1 base, J lost 4 bases, and 19 bases lay in between. Germline CDR1 and CDR2: SGHTA and FQGNSA. The CDR3 is 17 residues long. The CDR3 nucleotides read TGTGCCAGCAGCTTAGTGTCGAATGCAGGCGGGGGCTATGGCTACACCTTC. Translating it yields CASSLVSNAGGGYGYTF.

The V and J genes are TRBV5-4 and TRBJ1-4, with D possibly matching TRBD1 (5 bases). The V and J ends lost 0 bases and 8 bases respectively, with 11 bases between them. The CDR3 covers 14 residues. The germline V gene has CDR1 SGHNT and CDR2 YYREEE (reference sequence). CDR3 region: CASSLEREGEKLFF. In nucleotides, the CDR3 is TGTGCCAGCAGCTTGGAAAGGGAGGGGGAAAAACTGTTTTTT.

The rearrangement links TRBV28 to TRBJ2-7, with D possibly called TRBD1 or TRBD2 (5 bases each). Germline CDR1 reads MDHEN; CDR2 reads SYDVKM. The V gene lost 3 bases and the J gene lost 3 bases, with 21 bases spanning the gap. CDR3 length: 17 amino acids. The CDR3 DNA reads as TGTGCCAGCAGTTTTGAGGGGCAGTGGGGAAGGGGCTACGAGCAGTACTTC. Translation: CASSFEGQWGRGYEQYF.

This sequence joins TRBV5-1 and TRBJ1-2; TRBD1 might be the D (5 bases). V was shortened by 6 bases and J by 2 bases, with 11 bases between the two germline ends. The CDR3 extends over 13 amino acids. Germline CDR1 SGHRS, CDR2 YFSETQ. CDR3 in amino acids: CASNGQGNYGYTF. CDR3 in DNA: TGCGCCAGCAACGGTCAGGGCAACTATGGCTACACCTTC.

The chain recombines TRBV7-8 with TRBJ1-3, with D possibly TRBD1 on 5 matching bases. Looked up from germline, CDR1 is SGHVS and CDR2 is FQNEAQ. The V end was cut by 5 bases, the J end by 0 bases, with 14 bases between. The CDR3 consists of 16 residues. The CDR3: CASSVTGTSSGNTIYF. Here the CDR3 DNA reads TGTGCCAGCAGCGTCACCGGGACCAGCTCTGGAAACACCATATATTTT.

This chain uses TRBV6-4 with TRBJ2-6, with D perhaps TRBD2 (5 bases). CDR1 and CDR2 (germline): MRHNA, SNTAGT. The ends were cut back, 3 bases at V and 0 bases at J, with 6 bases in the middle. The CDR3 length is 15 residues. CDR3 nucleotide sequence: TGTGCCAGCAGTGAGCGGGCCTCTGGGGCCAACGTCCTGACTTTC. It specifies CASSERASGANVLTF.

The chain has TRBV3-1 (or the pseudogene TRBV3-2) and TRBJ2-1; D might be TRBD2 (6 bases). V was shortened by 1 base and J by 0 bases, with 10 bases between the two germline ends. Per the germline V gene, CDR1 is LGHDT and CDR2 is YNNKEL (reference sequence). CDR3 size: 16 residues. The CDR3 reads CASSQAAGRSYNEQFF. The DNA of the CDR3 is TGTGCCAGCAGCCAAGCGGCGGGGCGCTCCTACAATGAGCAGTTCTTC.

The rearrangement joins TRBV9 to TRBJ2-1; the D gene is possibly TRBD1 (6 bases). The germline gives CDR1 SGDLS, CDR2 YYNGEE. The CDR3 covers 20 residues. V gave up 4 bases and J gave up 1 base, with 27 bases separating them. In nucleotides, the CDR3 is TGTGCCAGCAGCCCTTCCGCAGGGGCAACTCTTAATCCATCCTACAATGAGCAGTTCTTC. It encodes CASSPSAGATLNPSYNEQFF.

This rearrangement joins TRBV3-1 (or the pseudogene TRBV3-2) to TRBJ2-1, with 7 bases fitting TRBD2. Germline assignment: CDR1 LGHDT and CDR2 YNNKEL (reference sequence). The CDR3 totals 17 residues. V gave up 3 bases and J gave up 3 bases; unmatched junction bases: 11. The CDR3 coding sequence is TGTGCCAGCAGCCACGCCGCGGGGGACTACCTCTACAATGAGCAGTTCTTC. Amino acid sequence: CASSHAAGDYLYNEQFF.